The present TCR beta chain was sequenced within a study of Graves' ophthalmopathy and Graves' hyperthyroidism. The CDR3 consists of 11 residues. The germline gives CDR1 ENHRY, CDR2 SYGVKD. Trimming removed 6 bases from V and 4 bases from J, with 4 bases in between. In this sample, this clonotype turned up many times. The antigen is not known. Amplification of TCR beta CDR3 regions used RNA transcripts. First-round RT-PCR employed HTBI primers, with a second-round multiplex PCR after it. TCRdb reprocessed the multiplex PCR reads with MiXCR, giving one entry per CDR3 protein. The sample includes approximately 480,000 distinct CDR3 sequences, 14% of them seen just once. Overall study results and limits: Most expanded thyroid clonotypes above 0.001 frequency also appeared in blood.

With a duration under 3 months, ophthalmopathy in the donors showed moderate-to-severe activity, CAS ≥3 and NOSPECS ≥4. This TCR was sampled from a woman in her 30s with Graves' ophthalmopathy. Sequenced: blood. The V call is TRBV10-3, the J call TRBJ1-3; D gene unclear. CDR3 in amino acids: CAIRQGNTIYF. The CDR3, as DNA: TGTGCCATCAGACAGGGAAACACCATATATTTT.